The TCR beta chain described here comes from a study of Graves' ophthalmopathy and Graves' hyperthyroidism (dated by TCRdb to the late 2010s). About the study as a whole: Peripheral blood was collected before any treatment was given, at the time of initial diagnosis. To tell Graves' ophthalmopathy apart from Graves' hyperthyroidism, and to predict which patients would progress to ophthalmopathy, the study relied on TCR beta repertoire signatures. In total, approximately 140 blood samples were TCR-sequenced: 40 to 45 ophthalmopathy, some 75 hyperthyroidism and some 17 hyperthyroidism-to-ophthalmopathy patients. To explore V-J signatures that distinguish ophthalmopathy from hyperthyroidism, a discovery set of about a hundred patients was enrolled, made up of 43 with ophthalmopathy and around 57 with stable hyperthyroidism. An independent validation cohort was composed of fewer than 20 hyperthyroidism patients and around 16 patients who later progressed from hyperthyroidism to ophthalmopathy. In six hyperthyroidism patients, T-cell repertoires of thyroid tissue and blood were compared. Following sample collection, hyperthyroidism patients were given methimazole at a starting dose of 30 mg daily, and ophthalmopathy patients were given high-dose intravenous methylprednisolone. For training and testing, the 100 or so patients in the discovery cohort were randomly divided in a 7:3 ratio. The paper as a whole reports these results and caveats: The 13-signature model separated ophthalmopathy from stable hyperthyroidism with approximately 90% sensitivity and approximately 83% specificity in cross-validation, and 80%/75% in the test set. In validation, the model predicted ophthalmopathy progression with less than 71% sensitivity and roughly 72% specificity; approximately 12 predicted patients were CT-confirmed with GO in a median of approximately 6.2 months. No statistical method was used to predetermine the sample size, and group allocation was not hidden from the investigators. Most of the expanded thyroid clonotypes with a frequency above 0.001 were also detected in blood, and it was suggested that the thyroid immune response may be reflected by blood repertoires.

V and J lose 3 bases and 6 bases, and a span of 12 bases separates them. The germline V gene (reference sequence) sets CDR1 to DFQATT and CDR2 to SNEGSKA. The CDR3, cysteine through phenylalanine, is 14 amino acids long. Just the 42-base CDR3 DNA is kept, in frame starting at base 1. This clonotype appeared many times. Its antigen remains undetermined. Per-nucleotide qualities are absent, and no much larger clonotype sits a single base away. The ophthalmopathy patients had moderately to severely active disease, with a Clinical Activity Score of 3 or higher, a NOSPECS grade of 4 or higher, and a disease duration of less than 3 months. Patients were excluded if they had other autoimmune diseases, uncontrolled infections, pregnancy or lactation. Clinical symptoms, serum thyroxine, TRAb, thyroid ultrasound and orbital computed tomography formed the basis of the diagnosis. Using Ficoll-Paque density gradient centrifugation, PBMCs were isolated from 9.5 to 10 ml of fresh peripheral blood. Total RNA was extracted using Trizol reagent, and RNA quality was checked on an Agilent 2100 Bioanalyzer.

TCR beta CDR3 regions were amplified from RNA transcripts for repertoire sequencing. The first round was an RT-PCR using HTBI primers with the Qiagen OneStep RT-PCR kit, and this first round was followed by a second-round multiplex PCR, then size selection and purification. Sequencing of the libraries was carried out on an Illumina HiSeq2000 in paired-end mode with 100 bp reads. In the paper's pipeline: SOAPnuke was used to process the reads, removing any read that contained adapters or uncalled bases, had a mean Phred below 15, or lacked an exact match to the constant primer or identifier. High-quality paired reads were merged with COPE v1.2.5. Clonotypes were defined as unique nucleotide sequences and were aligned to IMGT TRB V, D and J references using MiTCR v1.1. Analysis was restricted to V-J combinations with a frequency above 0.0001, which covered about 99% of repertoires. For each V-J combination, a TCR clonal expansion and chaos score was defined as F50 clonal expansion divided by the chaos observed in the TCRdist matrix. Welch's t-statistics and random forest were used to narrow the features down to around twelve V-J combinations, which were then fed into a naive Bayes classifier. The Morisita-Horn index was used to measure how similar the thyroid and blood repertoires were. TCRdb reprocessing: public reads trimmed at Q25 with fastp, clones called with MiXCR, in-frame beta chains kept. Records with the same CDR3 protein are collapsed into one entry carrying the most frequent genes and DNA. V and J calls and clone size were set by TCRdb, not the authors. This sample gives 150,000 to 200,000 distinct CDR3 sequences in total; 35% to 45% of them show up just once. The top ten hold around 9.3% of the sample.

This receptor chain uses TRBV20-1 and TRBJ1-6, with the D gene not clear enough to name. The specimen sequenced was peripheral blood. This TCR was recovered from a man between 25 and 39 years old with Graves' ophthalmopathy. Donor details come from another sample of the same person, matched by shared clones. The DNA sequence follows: TGCAGTGCTAGGAGCTTTCGGGGTAATTCACCCCTCCACTTT. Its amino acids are CSARSFRGNSPLHF.